This passage covers 12 T cell receptor beta chains from one sample sequenced in a study of Tregs in tolerant kidney transplant recipients. Some clones are missing from TCRdb's copy, which holds only in-frame ones; the method was immunoSEQ multiplex PCR. The data show about 77,000 clones, 98% seen once. The sample in question was CD4+ T cells from blood, obtained before the transplant. Every receptor here comes from a human donor who received a combined kidney and bone marrow transplant.

The chain employs TRBV11-3 and TRBJ2-1; D unresolved. Germline V CDR1 and CDR2: SGHNT, YENEEA. V was shortened by 1 base and J by 0 bases, with 4 bases between the two germline ends. The CDR3 is 14 residues long. The CDR3 bases are TGTGCCAGCAGCTTAGCGAGCTCCTACAATGAGCAGTTCTTC. The encoded protein is CASSLASSYNEQFF.

The chain employs TRBV7-9 and TRBJ1-3; perhaps TRBD1 as D (6 bases). Between the trimmed V and J ends, which lost 0 bases and 1 base, there was a span of 10 bases. Looked up from germline, CDR1 is SEHNR and CDR2 is FQNEAQ (reference sequence). The CDR3 sequence is 16 residues long. The CDR3 sequence: CASSLATGKSGNTIYF. The CDR3 DNA sequence: TGTGCCAGCAGCTTAGCAACAGGGAAATCTGGAAACACCATATATTTT.

The rearrangement joins TRBV10-3 to TRBJ1-4, with 8 bases fitting TRBD1. The CDR3 length is 17 residues. V was clipped by 2 bases and J by 7 bases; unmatched bases: 12. Germline V CDR1 and CDR2: ENHRY, SYGVKD. CDR3 sequence reads: CAISEGAGGAQGEKLFF. As DNA, the CDR3 is TGTGCCATCAGTGAGGGGGCAGGGGGCGCACAGGGTGAAAAACTGTTTTTT.

This clone was seen once. The rearrangement uses TRBV11-2 and TRBJ2-1; 8 bases align to TRBD2. The CDR3 is made up of 16 amino acids. The J segment lost 3 bases and the V segment lost 2 bases, leaving 6 bases of the junction unmatched. Germline V gene data show CDR1 as SGHAT and CDR2 as FQNNGV. The DNA for the CDR3 is TGTGCCAGCAGCTTACGAGGTAGCGGGGTCTACAATGAGCAGTTCTTC. As protein: CASSLRGSGVYNEQFF.

The rearrangement joins TRBV5-1 to TRBJ2-7; TRBD1 might be the D (5 bases). This CDR3 contains 15 residues. The ends were cut back, 0 bases at V and 0 bases at J, with 10 bases in the middle. Germline-derived CDR1 and CDR2 are SGHRS and YFSETQ. CDR3 region: CASSLGQMNSYEQYF. In DNA, the CDR3 is TGCGCCAGCAGCTTGGGACAGATGAACTCCTACGAGCAGTACTTC.

The V gene is TRBV29-1, the J gene TRBJ2-1; 8 nucleotides line up with TRBD2. Germline V lookup: CDR1 SQVTM, CDR2 ANQGSEA. The CDR3 totals 16 residues. V shed 0 bases and J 1 base; nucleotides not matched to a gene: 5. CDR3 nucleotides: TGCAGCGTTGAAGATGGATTAGCGGGGTCCTACAATGAGCAGTTCTTC. Protein: CSVEDGLAGSYNEQFF.

The rearrangement joins TRBV7-9 to TRBJ1-2, with D tentatively TRBD1 (5 bases). Per germline, CDR1 SEHNR and CDR2 FQNEAQ (reference sequence). The CDR3 covers 14 residues. V lost 0 bases and J lost 3, with 8 bases in between. The CDR3 here is CASSLAATDYGYTF. DNA for the CDR3: TGTGCCAGCAGCTTAGCCGCGACAGACTATGGCTACACCTTC.

V is TRBV21-1 and J is TRBJ2-1; TRBD2, the table's D call, was not compared with the DNA. TRBV21-1 is a pseudogene segment. The CDR3 spans 15 residues. The DNA for the CDR3 is TGTGCCAGCAGCATACTAGCGGGATGGTACAATGAGCAGTTCTTC. It codes for CASSILAGWYNEQFF.

The J gene is TRBJ1-1, the V gene TRBV7-8; D is unclear. The CDR3 extends over 13 amino acids. Germline CDR1 and CDR2: SGHVS and FQNEAQ. V was trimmed by 1 base and J by 6 bases, leaving 9 bases between them. The CDR3 coding sequence is TGTGCCAGCAGCTTAGGGTGGGCCTCTGAAGCTTTCTTT. Translation gives CASSLGWASEAFF. The full variable domain, completed using reference TRBV7-8 and TRBJ1-1, is GAGVSQSPRYKVAKRGQDVALRCDPISGHVSLFWYQQALGQGPEFLTYFQNEAQLDKSGLPSDRFFAERPEGSVSTLKIQRTQQEDSAVYLCASSLGWASEAFFGQGTRLTVV.

The chain uses TRBV7-2 and TRBJ2-3; 14 nucleotides match TRBD2. Germline CDR1 is SGHTA and CDR2 is FQGNSA. The CDR3 sequence is 20 residues long. V dropped 0 bases and J dropped 8; count of bases not matched to a gene: 16. In DNA, the CDR3 is TGTGCCAGCAGCTTAGCGCCGACTAGCGGGAGGGTTTCCCGGGGGGGTACGCAGTATTTT. Translating gives CASSLAPTSGRVSRGGTQYF. Full variable domain (remainder filled in from reference TRBV7-2 and TRBJ2-3): GAGVSQSPSNKVTEKGKDVELRCDPISGHTALYWYRQSLGQGLEFLIYFQGNSAPDKSGLPSDRFSAERTGGSVSTLTIQRTQQEDSAVYLCASSLAPTSGRVSRGGTQYFGPGTRLTVL.

The rearrangement joins TRBV7-6 to TRBJ2-7; 10 bases map to TRBD2. V lost 4 bases, J lost 2 bases, and 5 bases stayed unmatched. The CDR3 extends over 15 amino acids. From germline, CDR1 is SGHVS and CDR2 FNYEAQ. The CDR3 nucleotides are TGTGCCAGCAGCTCGGGACTAGCGTACACCTACGAGCAGTACTTC. This codes for CASSSGLAYTYEQYF.

The chain links TRBV7-3 to TRBJ2-3; TRBD2 matches at 11 bases. After removal of 5 bases from V and 6 bases from J, the junction contained 10 bases not matched to a gene. Germline CDR1 and CDR2: SGHTA and FQGTGA. This CDR3 contains 16 residues. DNA of the CDR3: TGTGCCAGCAGCACCTTAGCGGGGGGGCCAGTGGATACGCAGTATTTT. This encodes CASSTLAGGPVDTQYF.